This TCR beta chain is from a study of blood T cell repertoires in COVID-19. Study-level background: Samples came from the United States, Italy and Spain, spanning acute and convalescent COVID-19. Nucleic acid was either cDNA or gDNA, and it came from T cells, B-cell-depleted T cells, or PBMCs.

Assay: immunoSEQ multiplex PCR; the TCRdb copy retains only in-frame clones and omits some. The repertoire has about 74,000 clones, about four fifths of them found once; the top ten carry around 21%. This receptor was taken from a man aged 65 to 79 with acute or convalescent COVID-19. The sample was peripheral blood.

CDR3 sequence reads: CASSSAGQGETQYF. The CDR3, as DNA: TGTGCCAGCAGCTCCGCTGGACAGGGGGAGACCCAGTACTTC. The chain joins TRBV28 to TRBJ2-5; 9 nucleotides agree with TRBD1. CDR3 size: 14 residues. The germline V gene encodes CDR1 MDHEN and CDR2 SYDVKM. V was clipped by 6 bases and J by 5 bases; unmatched bases: 7.